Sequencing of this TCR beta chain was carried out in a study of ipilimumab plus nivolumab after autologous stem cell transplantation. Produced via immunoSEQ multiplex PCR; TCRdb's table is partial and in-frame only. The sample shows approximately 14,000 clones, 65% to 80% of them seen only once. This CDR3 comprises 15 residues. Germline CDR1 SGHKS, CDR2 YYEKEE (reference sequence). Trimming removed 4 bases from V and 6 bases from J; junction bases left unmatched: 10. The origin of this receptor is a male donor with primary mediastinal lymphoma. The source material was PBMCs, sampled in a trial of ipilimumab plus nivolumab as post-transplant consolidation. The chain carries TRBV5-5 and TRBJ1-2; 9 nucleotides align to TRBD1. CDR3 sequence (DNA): TGTGCCAGCAGCGAACAGGGGGCGCTCATCGATGGCTACACCTTC. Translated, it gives CASSEQGALIDGYTF. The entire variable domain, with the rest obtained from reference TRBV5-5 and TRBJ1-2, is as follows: DAGVTQSPTHLIKTRGQQVTLRCSPISGHKSVSWYQQVLGQGPQFIFQYYEKEERGRGNFPDRFSARQFPNYSSELNVNALLLGDSALYLCASSEQGALIDGYTFGSGTRLTVV.